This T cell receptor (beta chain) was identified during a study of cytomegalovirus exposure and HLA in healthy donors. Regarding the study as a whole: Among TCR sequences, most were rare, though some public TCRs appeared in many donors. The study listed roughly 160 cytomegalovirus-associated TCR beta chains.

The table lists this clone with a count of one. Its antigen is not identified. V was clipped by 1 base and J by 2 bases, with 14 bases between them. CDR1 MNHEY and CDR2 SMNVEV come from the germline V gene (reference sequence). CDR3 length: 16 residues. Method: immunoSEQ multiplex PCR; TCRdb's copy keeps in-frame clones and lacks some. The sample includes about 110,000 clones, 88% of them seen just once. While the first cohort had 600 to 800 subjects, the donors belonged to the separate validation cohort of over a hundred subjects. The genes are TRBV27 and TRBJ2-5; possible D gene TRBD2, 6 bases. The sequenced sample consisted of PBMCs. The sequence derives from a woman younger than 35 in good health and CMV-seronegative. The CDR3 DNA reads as TGTGCCAGCAGTTTATGGTCCGGGGGAAAACAAGAGACCCAGTACTTC. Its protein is CASSLWSGGKQETQYF.